Given below is one TCR beta chain in context. These data belong to a study of control samples from healthy donors and cancer patients. Libraries were prepared by immunoSEQ multiplex PCR; TCRdb keeps only in-frame clonotypes and omits some of them. The sample lists roughly 200,000 clones, around 94% occurring once. Looked up from germline, CDR1 is SGHNT and CDR2 is YYREEE (reference sequence). The CDR3 has 14 amino acids. V was trimmed by 4 bases and J by 1 base, leaving 11 bases between them. Sequencing input: blood. The V call is TRBV5-4, the J call TRBJ1-1; tentatively, D is TRBD1 (6 bases). The clonotype comes from a man over 45 in good health. As DNA, the CDR3 is TGTGCCAGCAGCAACCGGGACAAGAACACTGAAGCTTTCTTT. As protein: CASSNRDKNTEAFF. The variable domain in full, completed from reference TRBV5-4 and TRBJ1-1, reads ETGVTQSPTHLIKTRGQQVTLRCSSQSGHNTVSWYQQALGQGPQFIFQYYREEENGRGNFPPRFSGLQFPNYSSELNVNALELDDSALYLCASSNRDKNTEAFFGQGTRLTVV.